The source of this T cell receptor beta chain is a study of CD8 T cells in Susac syndrome (dated by TCRdb to the late 2010s). Background for the entire study: The study used repertoire sequencing to test whether antigen drove CD8+ T cell activation and differentiation in Susac syndrome. The study compared CD8+ T cell repertoire clonality among 12 healthy donors, approximately 14 Susac syndrome patients and some 16 multiple sclerosis patients.

Broad study findings and their caveats: The number of individuals in the TCR sequencing and HLA analysis was recognized as being relatively small.

The CDR3 measures 13 amino acids from cysteine to phenylalanine. Kept here is only the CDR3 DNA, which spans 39 bases and is read in frame from base 1. CDR1 and CDR2 (MNHEY, SVGEGT) derive from the germline V gene. The V and J ends are trimmed by 6 bases and 5 bases, leaving 13 bases between them. RNA was extracted with the RNeasy kit and about 0.5 to 1 ug was reverse transcribed using random hexamers. TCR beta CDR3 regions were amplified with the immunoSEQ multiplex PCR assay covering 54 Vbeta and 13 Jbeta segments. PCR amplification bias was corrected by using a synthetic template baseline for primer optimization and computational correction. The study's own analysis went as follows. Reads were annotated to V, D and J genes per IMGT and analyzed with immunoSEQ Analyzer, keeping only productive sequences. Clonality was computed as one minus Shannon entropy normalized by log2 of the number of productive unique sequences. For each patient and control, public and private clones were evaluated within the 100 most prevalent clones. A clone was defined as Susac-specific if it was absent from the healthy and MS cohorts, from about 1,100 published viral clones and from other ImmuneACCESS disease sequences. TCRdb reworked the public reads: Q25 trimming with fastp, MiXCR clone assembly, productive beta chains retained. Under each unique CDR3 protein, matching rows form one entry showing the most common genes and DNA. V and J calls and clone size were set by TCRdb, not the authors. Within this sample are approximately 76,000 distinct CDR3 sequences, with roughly 94% of them counted one time only. The ten largest clonotypes hold around 0.4% of the sample.

To note about this clonotype: It lacks a known antigen. One base away there is no much larger clone; base qualities are not given.

Peripheral blood CD8+ and CD4+ T cells from healthy donors, Susac syndrome patients and multiple sclerosis patients were profiled using high-throughput TCR beta sequencing. Treatment-naive patients with stable or active relapsing-remitting disease fulfilling revised McDonald criteria were used as multiple sclerosis controls. Bulk CD8+ and CD4+ T cells were purified by magnetic negative isolation, whereas CD8+ TEMRA cells were enriched by FACS. Blood was collected in EDTA tubes and processed within 24 hours, with PBMCs isolated through density gradient centrifugation. PBMCs intended for TCR sequencing were cryopreserved in liquid nitrogen and thawed later in a water bath at 37 degrees C. The sorted or isolated CD4+, CD8+ and CD8+ TEMRA cells had a purity of 90% or higher.

Material for sequencing was CD8+ T cells from PBMCs. This TCR was recovered from a human donor with multiple sclerosis. This chain is built from TRBV6-2 or TRBV6-3 and TRBJ2-5; a tentative D match to TRBD1 spans 6 bases. This receptor carries the CDR3 CASSRYRVETQYF. The bases are TGTGCCAGCAGCCGTTACAGGGTCGAGACCCAGTACTTC.